The 18 T cell receptor beta chains below were found in one sample sequenced in a study of T cell changes during pregnancy in multiple sclerosis. Clones were read by immunoSEQ multiplex PCR, and TCRdb kept only the in-frame ones, dropping some. The sample contains about 83,000 clones, roughly nine tenths of which appear only once. This material consisted of PBMCs, taken in the first trimester of pregnancy. All receptors come from a female donor in good health, serving as a control in a pregnancy study. Some clones in this sample may be carry-over from other donors' samples.

This chain links TRBV29-1 with TRBJ1-3, with 8 bases that match TRBD1. V gave up 7 bases and J gave up 4 bases; unmatched junction bases: 3. CDR3 length equals 12 residues. Looked up from germline, CDR1 is SQVTM and CDR2 is ANQGSEA. This chain's CDR3 is CSGTGKGNTIYF. Written as DNA, the CDR3 is TGCAGCGGGACAGGGAAAGGAAACACCATATATTTT.

This sequence joins TRBV5-6 and TRBJ2-1; D remains unclear. V gave up 0 bases and J gave up 1 base, with 8 bases separating them. This CDR3 has 15 residues. Germline V gene data show CDR1 as SGHDT and CDR2 as YYEEEE. The CDR3 is CASSLDGRSYNEQFF. CDR3 nucleotide sequence: TGTGCCAGCAGCTTGGACGGCAGGTCCTACAATGAGCAGTTCTTC.

The chain couples TRBV6-5 to TRBJ1-6, with 11 positions matching TRBD1. The germline CDR1 and CDR2 sequences are MNHEY and SVGAGI. The CDR3 covers 16 residues. The trim removed 2 bases at V and 9 bases at J, leaving 6 bases unmatched. CDR3 region: CASSYGPGQGGSPLHF. CDR3 coding DNA: TGTGCCAGCAGTTACGGTCCGGGACAGGGGGGTTCACCCCTCCACTTT.

The chain has TRBV7-9 and TRBJ1-2; perhaps TRBD1 as D (5 bases). The CDR3 has 14 residues. Trimming stripped 2 bases from V and 9 bases from J, with 16 bases between. CDR1 and CDR2 (germline): SEHNR, FQNEAQ (reference sequence). The CDR3 bases are TGTGCCAGCAGCTTATTGGACGGGGGTTCGAGCTACACCTTC. Amino acids: CASSLLDGGSSYTF.

The chain combines TRBV6-6 with TRBJ1-1; TRBD1 aligns across 7 bases. Germline V gene data show CDR1 as MNHNY and CDR2 as SVGAGI (reference sequence). The CDR3 covers 13 residues. V was pared by 7 bases and J by 4 bases, with 6 bases of the junction left unmatched. In DNA form, the CDR3 reads TGTGCCAGCACCGAGGGGGCGGGCACTGAAGCTTTCTTT. Amino acids: CASTEGAGTEAFF.

This chain joins TRBV2 and TRBJ2-1, with 12 bases that match TRBD2. Germline trimming cut 11 bases from V and 7 bases from J; bases unmatched to any gene: 9. Germline V gene sequence: CDR1 SNHLY, CDR2 FYNNEI. The CDR3 is 14 amino acids. CDR3 nucleotide sequence: TGTGCCGACCGACTAGCGGGAGTGCAAAATGAGCAGTTCTTC. This gives the protein CADRLAGVQNEQFF.

The J gene is TRBJ1-2, the V gene TRBV18, with 7 bases matching TRBD1. CDR3 length equals 15 residues. From germline, CDR1 is KGHSH and CDR2 LQKENI. V trimming: 3 bases; J trimming: 0 bases; junction bases outside the gene matches: 4. The CDR3 nucleotides read TGTGCCAGCTCACCGGGGACAGACCCTAACTATGGCTACACCTTC. Translating it yields CASSPGTDPNYGYTF.

CDR3 nucleotides: TGTGCCAGCAGCGTAGGTCTAGGGGGCTACGAGCAGTACTTC. Amino acids: CASSVGLGGYEQYF. This rearrangement joins TRBV9 to TRBJ2-7; possible D gene TRBD1, 6 bases. The germline V gene has CDR1 SGDLS and CDR2 YYNGEE. The ends were cut back, 0 bases at V and 3 bases at J, with 10 bases in the middle. The CDR3 runs 14 residues. Variable domain in full (rest from reference TRBV9 and TRBJ2-7): DSGVTQTPKHLITATGQRVTLRCSPRSGDLSVYWYQQSLDQGLQFLIQYYNGEERAKGNILERFSAQQFPDLHSELNLSSLELGDSALYFCASSVGLGGYEQYFGPGTRLTVT.

This rearrangement joins TRBV2 to TRBJ1-1; D is possibly TRBD1 (5 bases). Between the trimmed V and J ends, which lost 8 bases and 2 bases, there was a span of 12 bases. The germline V gene has CDR1 SNHLY and CDR2 FYNNEI. This CDR3 is built from 13 residues. Here the CDR3 reads CASATGYNTEAFF. DNA for the CDR3: TGTGCCAGCGCTACAGGATACAACACTGAAGCTTTCTTT.

The chain joins TRBV28 to TRBJ2-1; TRBD1 agrees at 8 bases. Per germline, CDR1 MDHEN and CDR2 SYDVKM. V was clipped by 6 bases and J by 8 bases; unmatched bases: 12. This CDR3 region has 15 residues. For the CDR3, the DNA is TGTGCCAGCAGCCACCGGACAGGGAAAGGCGATGAGCAGTTCTTC. Translated: CASSHRTGKGDEQFF.

This clone appeared a single time. The J gene is TRBJ2-3, the V gene TRBV7-9, with TRBD1 identical over 9 bases. CDR1 SEHNR and CDR2 FQNEAQ come from the germline V gene (reference sequence). V gave up 6 bases and J gave up 0 bases; unmatched junction bases: 7. CDR3 length equals 16 residues. The CDR3 protein is CASRHRDRASTDTQYF. Written as DNA, the CDR3 is TGTGCCAGCAGGCATAGGGACAGGGCTAGCACAGATACGCAGTATTTT.

The DNA for the CDR3 is TGTGCCAGCAGTGCTTCAGGGTCCTACGAGCAGTACTTC. It is translated as CASSASGSYEQYF. The chain joins TRBV2 to TRBJ2-7, with D maybe TRBD1 (5 bases). CDR1 is SNHLY, CDR2 FYNNEI, per germline. There are 13 residues in the CDR3. Trimming took off 4 bases at V and 1 base at J, with 8 bases between the two ends.

The chain couples TRBV28 to TRBJ1-4, with unresolved D. Trimming took off 5 bases at V and 3 bases at J, with 13 bases between the two ends. CDR3 size: 15 residues. Germline V CDR1 and CDR2: MDHEN, SYDVKM. The CDR3 protein is CASSPPEGANEKLFF. The CDR3 DNA sequence: TGTGCCAGCAGTCCCCCGGAGGGAGCTAATGAAAAACTGTTTTTT.

The chain is built from TRBV27 and TRBJ2-7, with TRBD2 matching 8 bases. J was trimmed by 2 bases and V by 7 bases; bases with no gene match: 13. CDR1 is MNHEY, CDR2 SMNVEV, per germline (reference sequence). This CDR3 comprises 16 residues. For the CDR3, the DNA is TGTGCCAGCACCTATTCAAGCGGGAGCGTCCCCTACGAGCAGTACTTC. Translation: CASTYSSGSVPYEQYF.

This clone came up once. This chain connects TRBV27 to TRBJ1-6, with no clear D. V was cut by 3 bases and J by 6 bases, with 12 bases left in between. CDR3 size: 15 residues. From germline, CDR1 is MNHEY and CDR2 SMNVEV (reference sequence). CDR3 coding DNA: TGTGCCAGCAGTTTCCTCACAGATGGTAATTCACCCCTCCACTTT. It yields the protein CASSFLTDGNSPLHF.

The chain joins TRBV7-8 to TRBJ1-5, with 7 bases fitting TRBD1. V trimming: 6 bases; J trimming: 2 bases; junction bases outside the gene matches: 7. This CDR3 is built from 15 residues. In germline, CDR1 is SGHVS, CDR2 FQNEAQ. DNA of the CDR3: TGTGCCAGCAGGCCCGGGACAGCCGGCAATCAGCCCCAGCATTTT. It specifies CASRPGTAGNQPQHF.

The chain has TRBV4-1 and TRBJ1-6; no clear D. There are 15 residues in the CDR3. In germline, CDR1 is MGHRA, CDR2 YSYEKL. V lost 0 bases, J lost 9 bases, and 12 bases lay in between. The CDR3 DNA sequence: TGCGCCAGCAGCCAAGACAGGCTGGCAGGTTCACCCCTCCACTTT. Its protein is CASSQDRLAGSPLHF.

V usage is TRBV7-2 and J usage is TRBJ2-7, with D possibly matching TRBD2 (6 bases). The CDR3 length is 16 residues. V gave up 4 bases and J gave up 3 bases, with 19 bases separating them. Per the germline V gene, CDR1 is SGHTA and CDR2 is FQGNSA. The CDR3 DNA sequence: TGTGCCAGCAGCTCCACAGCTAGCGACCCATACTACGAGCAGTACTTC. Protein product: CASSSTASDPYYEQYF.